This T cell receptor beta chain comes out of a study of shared T cell receptors in the human thymus. The method was immunoSEQ multiplex PCR; TCRdb's version includes in-frame clones alone and lacks a portion of them. The table has some 640,000 clones, 80% to 90% seen once. This CDR3 comprises 16 residues. Trimming took 9 bases from V and 6 from J; bases not matched to a gene: 19. CDR1 and CDR2 (germline): MDHEN, SYDVKM. This clone was counted a single time. These data were likewise used in another study, on human thymus T cells.

The V call is TRBV28, the J call TRBJ2-7, with TRBD2 matching over 8 bases. The receptor was derived from a boy under two years old with a congenital heart defect. The sequencing input was thymocytes. The CDR3 region is CASYLRGREGLSEQYF. The CDR3 DNA is TGTGCCAGTTACCTACGGGGACGGGAGGGCCTGTCCGAGCAGTACTTC.